This TCR beta chain originates from a study of blood T cell repertoires in COVID-19. Study-level background: The samples span acute and convalescent COVID-19 from the United States, Italy and Spain.

CDR3 length: 17 residues. Germline V gene lookup returns CDR1 SGDLS and CDR2 YYNGEE. Germline trimming cut 3 bases from V and 1 base from J; bases unmatched to any gene: 11. Sequenced by immunoSEQ multiplex PCR; TCRdb stores in-frame clones only, minus some. The sample has 40,000 to 45,000 clones, 79% seen once. The origin of this receptor is a woman older than 75 with acute or convalescent COVID-19. The sample comprised peripheral blood. This chain links TRBV9 with TRBJ2-5; 8 nucleotides align to TRBD2. CDR3 in amino acids: CASSGPTSGGFQETQYF. In DNA form, the CDR3 reads TGTGCCAGCAGCGGACCTACTAGCGGAGGGTTCCAAGAGACCCAGTACTTC.